Presented here are 7 T cell receptor beta chains from one specimen sequenced in a study of blood T cell repertoires in COVID-19. Sequenced by immunoSEQ multiplex PCR; TCRdb stores in-frame clones only, minus some. The repertoire has 200,000 to 250,000 clones, 75% to 85% of them found once; the top ten carry over 0.95%. The sample taken for sequencing was peripheral blood. Source of these receptors: a woman aged 30 to 39 with COVID-19, enrolled during active disease.

The gene calls are TRBV7-9 and TRBJ1-2, with 9 positions matching TRBD1. This CDR3 is 17 amino acids long. Germline values: CDR1 SEHNR, CDR2 FQNEAQ (reference sequence). J was trimmed by 4 bases and V by 1 base; bases with no gene match: 10. CDR3 in amino acids: CASSLEDRGPQGYGYTF. The CDR3 region has the DNA TGTGCCAGCAGCTTAGAGGACAGGGGCCCCCAGGGCTATGGCTACACCTTC. Combining the CDR3 with reference TRBV7-9 and TRBJ1-2 gives the whole variable domain DTGVSQNPRHKITKRGQNVTFRCDPISEHNRLYWYRQTLGQGPEFLTYFQNEAQLEKSRLLSDRFSAERPKGSFSTLEIQRTEQGDSAMYLCASSLEDRGPQGYGYTFGSGTRLTVV.

The chain employs TRBV27 and TRBJ2-1, with D maybe TRBD1 (7 bases). Germline loops: CDR1 MNHEY, CDR2 SMNVEV (reference sequence). The V end lost 3 bases, the J end lost 0 bases, and 15 bases lay between the germline ends. The CDR3 runs to 17 residues. The CDR3 reads CASSFRQGGTSYNEQFF. The CDR3 DNA follows: TGTGCCAGCAGTTTCAGACAGGGAGGTACCTCCTACAATGAGCAGTTCTTC.

This chain connects TRBV24-1 to TRBJ2-3; 7 bases map to TRBD1. V dropped 4 bases and J dropped 5; count of bases not matched to a gene: 11. This CDR3 comprises 16 residues. Germline-derived CDR1 and CDR2 are KGHDR and SFDVKD. CDR3 sequence reads: CATSDTGDGRGDTQYF. In DNA, the CDR3 is TGTGCCACCAGTGACACAGGGGACGGAAGAGGAGATACGCAGTATTTT.

This clone was counted once. This chain uses TRBV7-8 with TRBJ1-2; 7 nucleotides match TRBD1. The J segment lost 0 bases and the V segment lost 5 bases, leaving 6 bases of the junction unmatched. CDR1 is SGHVS, CDR2 FQNEAQ, per germline. This CDR3 has 15 residues. DNA for the CDR3: TGTGCCAGCAGCGTAAGACAGGGAGCTAACTATGGCTACACCTTC. It is translated as CASSVRQGANYGYTF. The full variable domain, in which reference TRBV7-8 and TRBJ1-2 provide the parts outside the CDR3, is GAGVSQSPRYKVAKRGQDVALRCDPISGHVSLFWYQQALGQGPEFLTYFQNEAQLDKSGLPSDRFFAERPEGSVSTLKIQRTQQEDSAVYLCASSVRQGANYGYTFGSGTRLTVV.

The sample holds one count of this clone. The V call is TRBV7-3, the J call TRBJ2-6; no clear D gene. The CDR3 runs 15 residues. In germline, CDR1 is SGHTA, CDR2 FQGTGA. The V end was cut by 5 bases, the J end by 0 bases, with 8 bases between. The CDR3 reads CASSEVHSGANVLTF. The CDR3 region has the DNA TGTGCCAGCAGCGAGGTCCACTCTGGGGCCAACGTCCTGACTTTC.

The chain joins TRBV12-3 or TRBV12-4 to TRBJ1-3; D unclear. The CDR3 is 12 amino acids. The V and J ends lost 3 bases and 4 bases respectively, with 4 bases between them. The CDR3 DNA sequence: TGTGCCAGCAGTTTTGTAGGAAACACCATATATTTT. It encodes CASSFVGNTIYF.

The V gene is TRBV5-8, the J gene TRBJ2-4; a weak D match, TRBD2 (5 bases). CDR1 is SGHTS, CDR2 YDEGEE, per germline. Trimming took off 6 bases at V and 2 bases at J, with 15 bases between the two ends. CDR3 length: 15 amino acids. For the CDR3, the DNA is TGTGCCAGCACCCCAATGGAGGCCTCCAAAAACATTCAGTACTTC. It encodes CASTPMEASKNIQYF.